The following is a TCR beta chain sequence with its context. Its matching antigen is unknown. Sequenced by immunoSEQ multiplex PCR; TCRdb stores in-frame clones only, minus some. The repertoire consists of approximately 130,000 clones, with 65% to 90% occurring once and the leading ten covering roughly a quarter. The sample originates from a study of T cell responses to AZD1222 COVID-19 vaccine. Findings and caveats of the study: No day 14 peak samples; only post-peak repertoires were characterized. Spike-wide vaccine-associated CD4 TCRs dominated at 160-218 and 743-854. Epitopes outside B.1.351 and B.1.1.7 mutated regions reportedly drew nearly half of spike TCRs. At baseline, seropositivity was found in only a handful of AZD1222 recipients.

Germline V gives CDR1 LNHDA, CDR2 SQIVND (reference sequence). The CDR3 consists of 14 residues. V lost 5 bases to trimming and J lost 5 bases, with 13 bases between them. The V gene is TRBV19, the J gene TRBJ1-5; weak D call: TRBD1 (6 bases). Source: peripheral blood, taken 28 days after the second AZD1222 dose. This receptor was obtained from an adult who received the AZD1222 COVID-19 vaccine. The CDR3 spells CASSREGGYQPQHF. The CDR3, as DNA: TGTGCCAGTAGTCGGGAAGGGGGATATCAGCCCCAGCATTTT. Together with reference TRBV19 and TRBJ1-5, the CDR3 gives the full variable domain: DGGITQSPKYLFRKEGQNVTLSCEQNLNHDAMYWYRQDPGQGLRLIYYSQIVNDFQKGDIAEGYSVSREKKESFPLTVTSAQKNPTAFYLCASSREGGYQPQHFGDGTRLSIL.